Reported below is one TCR beta chain. The data belong to a study of T cells in Graves' hyperthyroidism and ophthalmopathy. CDR3 length equals 13 residues. The V and J ends lost 4 bases and 10 bases respectively, with 17 bases between them. Germline V gives CDR1 SGHTA, CDR2 FQGTGA. Exclusion criteria comprised uncontrolled infection, other autoimmune disease, pregnancy or lactation. Diagnosing involved the use of clinical symptoms, serum thyroxine and TRAb, thyroid ultrasound and orbital computed tomography. There were TCR beta CDR3 regions amplified from RNA transcripts. The HTBI primer set was used in a first-round RT-PCR of the TCR CDR3. TCRdb reprocessed the multiplex PCR reads with MiXCR, giving one entry per CDR3 protein. The sample carries almost 600,000 distinct CDR3 sequences, around 46% recorded once.

This chain connects TRBV7-3 to TRBJ2-7; D remains ambiguous. The clonotype comes from a woman under 30 with Graves' hyperthyroidism. Sequencing input: peripheral blood or thyroid tissue (not recorded which). The CDR3 loop is CASSSTPTELQYF. Written as DNA, the CDR3 is TGTGCCAGCAGCTCCACCCCTACTGAACTTCAGTACTTC.